This T cell receptor (beta chain) was observed in a study of blood T cell repertoires in COVID-19. Background on the study: COVID-19 samples, acute and convalescent, were from the United States, Italy and Spain. T cells, B-cell-depleted T cells, or PBMCs provided the cDNA or gDNA that served as material.

Recruitment covered about 26 US areas and drew participants whose ages spanned roughly 18 to 100 years. Original data processing: Nucleated cell number was recorded as an estimate derived from reference gene primer amplification. Some clones are missing from TCRdb's copy, which holds only in-frame ones; the method was immunoSEQ multiplex PCR. V and J calls and clone size are copied from that table; D and trimming were computed from the DNA. There are hundreds of thousands of clones in the sample; more than 75% occur only once, and under 4.5% lies in the top ten. CDR3 length equals 12 residues. The germline gives CDR1 MNHEY, CDR2 SVGAGI. Trimming pared 10 bases from V and 2 bases from J, leaving 9 bases between.

The sample comprised PBMCs or T cells enriched from blood (not recorded which). This receptor was obtained from a man aged 30 to 39 with acute COVID-19. The chain couples TRBV6-5 to TRBJ1-5; a possible D gene is TRBD1 (6 bases). The CDR3 DNA is TGTGCCAACCGACAGGGCAATCAGCCCCAGCATTTT. Its protein is CANRQGNQPQHF.